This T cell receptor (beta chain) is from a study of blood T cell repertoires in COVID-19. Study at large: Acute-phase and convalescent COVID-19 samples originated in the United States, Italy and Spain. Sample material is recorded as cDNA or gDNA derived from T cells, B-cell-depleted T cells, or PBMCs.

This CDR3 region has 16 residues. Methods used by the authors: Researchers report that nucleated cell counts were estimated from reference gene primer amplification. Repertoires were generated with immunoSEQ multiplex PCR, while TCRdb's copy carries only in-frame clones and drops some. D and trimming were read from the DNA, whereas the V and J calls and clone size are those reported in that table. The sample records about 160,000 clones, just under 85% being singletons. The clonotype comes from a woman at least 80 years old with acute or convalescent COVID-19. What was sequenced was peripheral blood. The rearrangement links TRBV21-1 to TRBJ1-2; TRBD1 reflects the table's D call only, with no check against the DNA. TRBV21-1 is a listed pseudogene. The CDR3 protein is CASSLPGQGIPYGYTF. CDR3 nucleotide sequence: TGTGCCAGCAGCTTACCGGGACAGGGAATCCCCTATGGCTACACCTTC.